The 2 T cell receptor beta chains listed next were all sequenced from one sample in a study of beta chain features in type 1 diabetes. Expressed TCRB transcripts were sequenced because the isolated RNA had all been reverse transcribed beforehand. Data came from immunoSEQ multiplex PCR; TCRdb stores just in-frame clones and leaves some out. The table records 450,000 to 600,000 clones, about 30% of them present only once. Material for sequencing was naive CD4+ T cells from blood. The receptors were gathered from a man aged 18-30 years in good health.

This chain links TRBV30 with TRBJ2-1, with TRBD2 identical over 10 bases. CDR3 size: 15 residues. With 5 bases clipped from V and 1 base from J, the junction kept 5 bases outside the gene matches. Germline CDR1 GTSNPN, CDR2 SVGIG (reference sequence). Here the CDR3 reads CAWAGTSASYNEQFF. As DNA, the CDR3 is TGTGCCTGGGCCGGGACTAGCGCTTCCTACAATGAGCAGTTCTTC.

CDR3 sequence: CASSAASGRTYEQYF. DNA of the CDR3: TGTGCCAGCAGTGCCGCTAGCGGCCGTACCTACGAGCAGTACTTC. The chain combines TRBV25-1 with TRBJ2-7, with TRBD2 identical over 7 bases. In germline, CDR1 is MGHDK, CDR2 SYGVNS. The CDR3 consists of 15 residues. The junction had 8 bases not matched to a gene; V was cut back by 4 bases and J by 2 bases.